Listed below are T cell receptor beta chains from one sample, sequenced in a study of T cells in Graves' hyperthyroidism and ophthalmopathy. In TCRdb, the multiplex PCR reads were re-called with MiXCR into one record per CDR3 protein. The sample gives some 370,000 distinct CDR3 sequences, about a sixth of which show up once; about a third is in the top ten. Sequencing input: blood. Receptors were obtained from a woman aged 30 to 39 with Graves' hyperthyroidism that later progressed to Graves' ophthalmopathy. CDR3s include the opening cysteine and the closing phenylalanine or tryptophan. The D gene is left open where the match is weak. The size field is filled for only some rows; it gives once, few, many or a size class.

d_call,clone_size,v_call,j_call,cdr3_nt,cdr3_aa
NA,many,TRBV27,TRBJ1-2,TGTGCCAGCAGTTTATCGGGTCACTATGGCTACACCTTC,CASSLSGHYGYTF
NA,few,TRBV20-1,TRBJ2-5,TGCAGTGCTAGCCCGGAGATGGGTAAGACCCAGTACTTC,CSASPEMGKTQYF
NA,NA,TRBV18,TRBJ1-2,TGTGCCAGCGGACCGGGGAAATATGGGGATGGCTACACCTTC,CASGPGKYGDGYTF
NA,many,TRBV30,TRBJ2-5,TGTGCCTGGAGCCCCGGGTCGTCTGAGACCCAGTACTTC,CAWSPGSSETQYF
NA,NA,TRBV20-1,TRBJ1-1,TGCAGTGCGCCGTCCGGAGGCACTGAAGCTTTCTTT,CSAPSGGTEAFF
NA,few,TRBV10-3,TRBJ2-1,TGTGCCATCAGTGAGTCATGGCAGGGGACCTACAATGAGCAGTTCTTC,CAISESWQGTYNEQFF
NA,NA,TRBV5-1,TRBJ2-7,TGCGCCAGCAGCTTCCTGCGGGATCCTACCTACGAGCAGTACTTC,CASSFLRDPTYEQYF
NA,NA,TRBV28,TRBJ2-1,TGTGCCAGCAGAAGAGGGTTCTCCTACAATGAGCAGTTCTTC,CASRRGFSYNEQFF
TRBD1,many,TRBV20-1,TRBJ2-5,TGCAGTGGGCCGGGACAGAGGATAACAGAGACCCAGTACTTC,CSGPGQRITETQYF
NA,many,TRBV28,TRBJ2-1,TGTGCCAGCAGTTCGCGTGGACAGGGGGCGCTGAGCGGGGGGGCCAGGAATGAGCAGTTCTTC,CASSSRGQGALSGGARNEQFF
NA,few,TRBV2,TRBJ2-7,TGTGCCAGCAGTGAACCGGACAGATATTACGAGCAGTACTTC,CASSEPDRYYEQYF
NA,NA,TRBV7-2,TRBJ1-3,TGTGCCAGCAGCTCACTAGGGGCTGGAAACACCATATATTTT,CASSSLGAGNTIYF
NA,few,TRBV19,TRBJ1-5,TGTGCCAGTACAAGATCCGGAGTAAATCAGCCCCAGCATTTT,CASTRSGVNQPQHF
TRBD1,many,TRBV27,TRBJ1-1,TGTGCCAGCAGTTTAATCGGCGCACAGGGGGAAGCTTTCTTT,CASSLIGAQGEAFF
NA,many,TRBV7-2,TRBJ2-5,TGTGCCAGCAGCCCACCTACCCCAGGACAATATGTGGAGACCCAGTACTTC,CASSPPTPGQYVETQYF
TRBD2,NA,TRBV4-1,TRBJ2-5,TGCGCCAGCAGTCATAGCGGGGAGGCCCGAGAGACCCAGTACTTC,CASSHSGEARETQYF
TRBD2,many,TRBV24-1,TRBJ2-1,TGTGCCACCAGTGCCCCCTGGGAGGGCCGGAATGAGCAGTTCTTC,CATSAPWEGRNEQFF
NA,many,TRBV20-1,TRBJ2-4,TGCAGTGCTAGCGGCGGCGGAGTTGGTAACATTCAGTACTTC,CSASGGGVGNIQYF
NA,many,TRBV28,TRBJ1-1,TGTGCCAGCAGGCCGCAGGGCGGCGTGGGAAGAGCTTTCTTT,CASRPQGGVGRAFF
NA,NA,TRBV7-8,TRBJ2-7,TGTGCCAGCAGCTTGGGCAAGGGGGTCCCCTACGAGCAGTACTTC,CASSLGKGVPYEQYF
NA,many,TRBV7-9,TRBJ1-6,TGTGCCAGCAGCTTAGCTAAGGTGATAAGCTCCTATAATTCACCCCTCCACTTT,CASSLAKVISSYNSPLHF
NA,many,TRBV3-1,TRBJ2-1,TGTGCCAGCAGCCAAGCACCGGCGACTGGCCGGCAGTTCTTC,CASSQAPATGRQFF
NA,once,TRBV4-1,TRBJ1-1,TGCGCCAGCAGCCAAGAGGAGGGACCGATGAACACTGAAGCTTTCTTT,CASSQEEGPMNTEAFF
NA,many,TRBV9,TRBJ1-2,TGTGCCAGCAGCGTAGGCTTATGGGGGTTGGAGGGCTACACCTTC,CASSVGLWGLEGYTF
NA,many,TRBV24-1,TRBJ2-5,TGTGCCACCAGTGATGCGCGGCCCGAACAAGAGACCCAGTACTTC,CATSDARPEQETQYF
NA,many,TRBV28,TRBJ1-2,TGTGCCAGCAGTTTATCGGAGGACACGTACAACTATGGCTACACCTTC,CASSLSEDTYNYGYTF
NA,few,TRBV3-1,TRBJ1-4,TGTGCCAGCAGCCAGGGTAGAGCTAATGAAAAACTGTTTTTT,CASSQGRANEKLFF
NA,many,TRBV19,TRBJ1-4,TGTGCCAGTAGTATGAGGCAGATTAATGAAAAACTGTTTTTT,CASSMRQINEKLFF
TRBD1,NA,TRBV30,TRBJ1-6,TGTGCCTGGACTCAACAGGGGGTGGGCTCACCCCTCCACTTT,CAWTQQGVGSPLHF
TRBD2,NA,TRBV19,TRBJ2-2,TGTGCCAGTAGTATGAGGCGGGAGCTCACCGGGGAGCTGTTTTTT,CASSMRRELTGELFF
NA,many,TRBV20-1,TRBJ2-7,TGCAGTGCTAGTCGTGAGGGTGGCGAGCAGTACTTC,CSASREGGEQYF
TRBD1,few,TRBV7-8,TRBJ1-5,TGTGCCAGCAGCAACGGGACAGGGGGCGGCAATCAGCCCCAGCATTTT,CASSNGTGGGNQPQHF
NA,NA,TRBV6-5,TRBJ1-5,TGTGCCAGCAGTTATGCTCTAGGGACCAATCAGCCCCAGCATTTT,CASSYALGTNQPQHF
NA,many,TRBV11-2,TRBJ1-3,TGTGCCAGCAGCTTTAGTTCATCTGGAAACACCATATATTTT,CASSFSSSGNTIYF
TRBD2,many,TRBV20-1,TRBJ2-3,TGCAGTCCAAGCGGGATTGACGCTGGCACAGATACGCAGTATTTT,CSPSGIDAGTDTQYF
TRBD1,NA,TRBV28,TRBJ2-7,TGTGCCAGCAGCGACAGGGGATACTCCTACGAGCAGTACTTC,CASSDRGYSYEQYF
NA,NA,TRBV27,TRBJ2-7,TGTGCCAGCAGAGAACAGGGCTACCCCTACGAGCAGTACTTC,CASREQGYPYEQYF
NA,many,TRBV5-8,TRBJ1-1,TGTGCCAGCAGGCGCCGATCCGGGCTGAACACTGAAGCTTTCTTT,CASRRRSGLNTEAFF
NA,NA,TRBV19,TRBJ1-6,TGTGCCAGTAGATCCGATGGGGGCTCCTATAATTCACCCCTCCACTTT,CASRSDGGSYNSPLHF
NA,many,TRBV19,TRBJ1-5,TGTGCCAGTAGTATTGGGATCAGCCCCCAGCATTTT,CASSIGISPQHF
NA,NA,TRBV20-1,TRBJ2-1,TGCAGTGCCCACCGAGGGGACCTTAACAATGAGCAGTTCTTC,CSAHRGDLNNEQFF